These 24 T cell receptor beta chains share one sample of origin, sequenced in a study of blood T cell repertoires in COVID-19. Clones were sequenced by immunoSEQ multiplex PCR, and TCRdb holds only the in-frame ones, with some missing. The table shows approximately 260,000 clones, with 86% occurring only once. The sequenced sample consisted of peripheral blood. The receptor set was obtained from a man younger than 30 with active or convalescent COVID-19.

The rearrangement joins TRBV28 to TRBJ2-1, with D uncertain. The CDR3 has 13 amino acids. Germline V gene data show CDR1 as MDHEN and CDR2 as SYDVKM. V lost 3 bases, J lost 6 bases, and 9 bases lay in between. The CDR3 spells CASSLGSFNEQFF. For the CDR3, the DNA is TGTGCCAGCAGTTTGGGCAGCTTCAATGAGCAGTTCTTC.

The V call is TRBV6-2 or TRBV6-3, the J call TRBJ2-7, with 7 bases matching TRBD2. CDR1 and CDR2 from the germline V gene are MNHEY and SVGEGT. J gave up 2 bases and V 2 bases, and 6 bases lay outside the gene matches. This CDR3 is built from 15 residues. The CDR3 DNA is TGTGCCAGCAGTTACCCATCTAGCGGAACCTACGAGCAGTACTTC. The encoded protein is CASSYPSSGTYEQYF.

V is TRBV7-3 and J is TRBJ2-2, with 13 bases matching TRBD2. Germline-derived CDR1 and CDR2 are SGHTA and FQGTGA. This CDR3 comprises 18 residues. The V and J ends lost 1 base and 6 bases, in that order; junction bases with no gene match: 8. In nucleotides, the CDR3 is TGTGCCAGCAGCTTAAATCCCGGACTAGCGGGAGTCCCCGGGGAGCTGTTTTTT. Protein sequence: CASSLNPGLAGVPGELFF.

This clone was seen a few times. The chain is built from TRBV11-2 and TRBJ2-1; a weak D match, TRBD2 (6 bases). The CDR3 totals 14 residues. Germline V CDR1 and CDR2: SGHAT, FQNNGV. CDR3 in DNA: TGTGCACGGGGAGGTGCTCCCAGGGTCAATGAGCAGTTCTTC. It codes for CARGGAPRVNEQFF.

The chain carries TRBV19 and TRBJ1-4; D not certain. In germline, CDR1 is LNHDA, CDR2 SQIVND (reference sequence). The CDR3 is made up of 15 amino acids. V lost 5 bases and J lost 0, with 10 bases in between. CDR3 nucleotide sequence: TGTGCCAGTAGTGCCCAAGAGGCAACTAATGAAAAACTGTTTTTT. As protein: CASSAQEATNEKLFF.

The chain is built from TRBV28 and TRBJ2-4; no clear D. The V end lost 7 bases, the J end lost 2 bases, and 6 bases lay between the germline ends. The CDR3 totals 12 residues. Germline assignment: CDR1 MDHEN and CDR2 SYDVKM. The chain's CDR3 is CASMTPKNIQYF. Here the CDR3 DNA reads TGTGCCAGCATGACACCCAAAAACATTCAGTACTTC.

The genes are TRBV9 and TRBJ2-1, with TRBD1 matching over 9 bases. The CDR3 has 11 amino acids. Per the germline V gene, CDR1 is SGDLS and CDR2 is YYNGEE. Trimming cost V 9 bases and J 11 bases; bases outside gene matches: 6. The CDR3: CAIRTGAKQFF. The CDR3 coding sequence is TGTGCCATCAGGACAGGGGCAAAGCAGTTCTTC. The whole variable domain, filled in from reference TRBV9 and TRBJ2-1, reads DSGVTQTPKHLITATGQRVTLRCSPRSGDLSVYWYQQSLDQGLQFLIQYYNGEERAKGNILERFSAQQFPDLHSELNLSSLELGDSALYFCAIRTGAKQFFGPGTRLTVL.

This chain uses TRBV11-2 with TRBJ2-3, with 11 nucleotides matching TRBD2. The ends lost 3 bases at V and 5 bases at J; junction bases unmatched: 4. This CDR3 has 15 residues. Germline CDR1 reads SGHAT; CDR2 reads FQNNGV. CDR3 bases: TGTGCCAGCAGCTTGGGACTAGCGGTGGGAGATACGCAGTATTTT. Protein: CASSLGLAVGDTQYF.

This clone turned up a few times. This chain uses TRBV10-3 with TRBJ1-5; no clear D. V dropped 5 bases and J dropped 0 bases, with 5 bases sitting between them. CDR1 is ENHRY, CDR2 SYGVKD, per germline. The CDR3 spans 13 residues. CDR3 residues: CAISSSSNQPQHF. The CDR3 DNA sequence: TGTGCCATCAGTTCATCTAGCAATCAGCCCCAGCATTTT.

The chain links TRBV4-3 to TRBJ2-1, with a tentative D call TRBD1 (5 bases). The CDR3 loop spans 15 amino acids. V lost 0 bases, J lost 8 bases, and 14 bases lay in between. Looked up from germline, CDR1 is LGHNA and CDR2 is YSLEER. CDR3 sequence (DNA): TGCGCCAGCAGCCAAGAGAAGGGGCCCGTAGATGAGCAGTTCTTC. Encoded protein: CASSQEKGPVDEQFF.

This clone showed up just once. The V and J genes are TRBV7-9 and TRBJ2-2; D unclear. The V end was cut by 1 base, the J end by 4 bases, with 22 bases between. The length of the CDR3 is 19 residues. Germline CDR1 SEHNR, CDR2 FQNEAQ (reference sequence). The CDR3 DNA reads TGTGCCAGCAGCTTAGTAGTTCTGGCAGCTTTGTCGGGCACCGGGGAGCTGTTTTTT. Its translation is CASSLVVLAALSGTGELFF.

The gene calls are TRBV5-1 and TRBJ2-5, with D uncertain. Trimming removed 4 bases from V and 3 bases from J, with 10 bases in between. The CDR3 runs to 13 residues. Germline values: CDR1 SGHRS, CDR2 YFSETQ. The CDR3 sequence: CASSHGLEETQYF. The CDR3 DNA is TGCGCCAGCAGCCATGGGCTCGAAGAGACCCAGTACTTC.

V usage is TRBV9 and J usage is TRBJ2-6; the match to TRBD1 covers 11 bases. J gave up 2 bases and V 0 bases, and 7 bases lay outside the gene matches. The CDR3 is 19 amino acids. Germline loops: CDR1 SGDLS, CDR2 YYNGEE. DNA of the CDR3: TGTGCCAGCAGCGTAGCTCGCGGACAGGGGGCCCCTGGGGCCAACGTCCTGACTTTC. It specifies CASSVARGQGAPGANVLTF.

The chain links TRBV6-4 to TRBJ1-1; D unresolved. The CDR3 runs to 15 residues. CDR1 is MRHNA and CDR2 is SNTAGT in the germline V gene. Trimming removed 4 bases from V and 2 bases from J, with 14 bases in between. The CDR3 region has the DNA TGTGCCAGCAGTGTTCCGACAAACCCCAACACTGAAGCTTTCTTT. Protein sequence: CASSVPTNPNTEAFF.

The chain joins TRBV29-1 to TRBJ1-1; unclear D gene. This CDR3 region has 15 residues. The germline V gene encodes CDR1 SQVTM and CDR2 ANQGSEA. Trimming cost V 8 bases and J 8 bases, with 27 bases left between them. CDR3 amino acids: CSFAMGLAGVGEAFF. CDR3 DNA sequence: TGCAGCTTCGCAATGGGCCTCGCGGGAGTTGGAGAAGCTTTCTTT.

This sequence joins TRBV6-5 and TRBJ1-3, with TRBD1 matching over 8 bases. This CDR3 comprises 16 residues. Germline assignment: CDR1 MNHEY and CDR2 SVGAGI. V shed 4 bases and J 3 bases; nucleotides not matched to a gene: 8. The DNA for the CDR3 is TGTGCCAGCAGTTCAGGACAGGGCAGTTTTGGAAACACCATATATTTT. Its protein product is CASSSGQGSFGNTIYF.

Concerning this clone: The DNA is omitted, as the CDR3 cannot be located on it reliably, and the CDR3 follows TCRdb's listing. The rearrangement links TRBV12-2 to TRBJ2-3; TRBD2, as called in the table, went unchecked against the DNA. TRBV12-2 has pseudogene status. The CDR3 is 17 amino acids in total, end residues counted. The CDR3 loop reads CASRSKCYFGSGNAQYF.

This clone was counted a few times. The rearrangement uses TRBV5-1 and TRBJ2-1; TRBD1 matches at 9 bases. Trimming cost V 0 bases and J 8 bases; bases outside gene matches: 6. Germline CDR1 reads SGHRS; CDR2 reads YFSETQ. CDR3 length: 15 amino acids. The CDR3 is CASSLGDRDRDEQFF. DNA of the CDR3: TGCGCCAGCAGCTTGGGGGACAGGGATCGGGATGAGCAGTTCTTC. The whole variable domain, filled in from reference TRBV5-1 and TRBJ2-1, reads KAGVTQTPRYLIKTRGQQVTLSCSPISGHRSVSWYQQTPGQGLQFLFEYFSETQRNKGNFPGRFSGRQFSNSRSEMNVSTLELGDSALYLCASSLGDRDRDEQFFGPGTRLTVL.

The rearrangement links TRBV6-2 or TRBV6-3 to TRBJ2-3; 12 nucleotides align to TRBD2. Germline-derived CDR1 and CDR2 are MNHEY and SVGEGT. The V and J ends lost 4 bases and 2 bases, in that order; junction bases with no gene match: 7. The CDR3 length is 17 residues. The CDR3 spells CASSFRTSGDSTDTQYF. CDR3 sequence (DNA): TGTGCCAGCAGTTTTCGGACTAGCGGGGACTCCACAGATACGCAGTATTTT.

The chain employs TRBV6-4 and TRBJ2-1; D remains ambiguous. From germline, CDR1 is MRHNA and CDR2 SNTAGT. The V end was cut by 2 bases, the J end by 7 bases, with 9 bases between. The CDR3 covers 13 residues. The CDR3 protein is CASSDGQPNEQFF. Here the CDR3 DNA reads TGTGCCAGCAGTGACGGGCAGCCTAATGAGCAGTTCTTC.

V and J are TRBV3-1 (or the pseudogene TRBV3-2) and TRBJ1-2; 10 nucleotides match TRBD1. The germline V gene encodes CDR1 LGHDT and CDR2 YNNKEL (reference sequence). CDR3 length: 14 residues. V lost 7 bases, J lost 3 bases, and 5 bases stayed unmatched. This CDR3 reads CASTRQGADYGYTF. Written as DNA, the CDR3 is TGTGCCAGCACCCGACAGGGGGCTGACTATGGCTACACCTTC.

DNA for the CDR3: TGTGCCAGAAGCTTGAAGACTCGGCTAGCCGGGGAGACCCAGTACTTC. Translating it yields CARSLKTRLAGETQYF. The V gene is TRBV5-3, the J gene TRBJ2-5, with a tentative D call TRBD2 (5 bases). TRBV5-3 is reported as an ORF; its role is uncertain. The CDR3 runs to 16 residues. Trimming left V 1 base short and J 5 bases short, with 18 bases between.

The J gene is TRBJ2-2, the V gene TRBV11-2; TRBD2 is a possible D gene (6 bases). This CDR3 has 13 amino acids. Germline V gives CDR1 SGHAT, CDR2 FQNNGV. V was shortened by 4 bases and J by 7 bases, with 10 bases between the two germline ends. The CDR3 sequence: CASSSLGGGELFF. The CDR3 DNA follows: TGTGCCAGCAGCTCACTGGGGGGCGGGGAGCTGTTTTTT.

This sequence joins TRBV6-5 and TRBJ2-3; 7 bases are a match to TRBD2. This CDR3 has 14 residues. The trim removed 8 bases at V and 2 bases at J, leaving 7 bases unmatched. Germline V CDR1 and CDR2: MNHEY, SVGAGI. CDR3 protein: CASATWDYTDTQYF. The CDR3 DNA reads as TGTGCCAGCGCTACCTGGGACTACACAGATACGCAGTATTTT.